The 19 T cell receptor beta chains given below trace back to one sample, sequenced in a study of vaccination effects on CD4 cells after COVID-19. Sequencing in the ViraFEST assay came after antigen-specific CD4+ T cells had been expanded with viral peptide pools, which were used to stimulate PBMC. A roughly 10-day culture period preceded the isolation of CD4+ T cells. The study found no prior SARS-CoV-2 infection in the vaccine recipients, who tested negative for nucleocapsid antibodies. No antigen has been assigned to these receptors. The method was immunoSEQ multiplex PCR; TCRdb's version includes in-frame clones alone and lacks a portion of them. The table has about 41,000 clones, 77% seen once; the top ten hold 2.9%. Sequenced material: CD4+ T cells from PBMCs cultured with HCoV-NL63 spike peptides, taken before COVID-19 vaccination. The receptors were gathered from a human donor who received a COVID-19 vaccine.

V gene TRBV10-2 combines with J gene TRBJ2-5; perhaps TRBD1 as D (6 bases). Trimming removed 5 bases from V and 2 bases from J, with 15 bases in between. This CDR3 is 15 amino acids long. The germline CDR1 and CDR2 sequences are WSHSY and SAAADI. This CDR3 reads CASSKKTGPQETQYF. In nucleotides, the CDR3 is TGCGCCAGCAGTAAAAAAACAGGGCCACAAGAGACCCAGTACTTC.

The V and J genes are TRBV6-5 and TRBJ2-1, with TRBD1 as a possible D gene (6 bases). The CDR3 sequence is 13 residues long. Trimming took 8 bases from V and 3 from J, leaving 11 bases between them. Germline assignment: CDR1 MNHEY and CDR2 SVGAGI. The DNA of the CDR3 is TGTGCCAGCGGACAGACTCTCTACAATGAGCAGTTCTTC. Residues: CASGQTLYNEQFF.

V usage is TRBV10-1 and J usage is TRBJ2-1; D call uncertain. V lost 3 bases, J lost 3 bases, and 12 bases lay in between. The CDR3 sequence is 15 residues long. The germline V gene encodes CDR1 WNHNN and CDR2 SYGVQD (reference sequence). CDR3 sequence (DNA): TGCGCCAGCAGTGATGGGGTGTCCGTCTACAATGAGCAGTTCTTC. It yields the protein CASSDGVSVYNEQFF.

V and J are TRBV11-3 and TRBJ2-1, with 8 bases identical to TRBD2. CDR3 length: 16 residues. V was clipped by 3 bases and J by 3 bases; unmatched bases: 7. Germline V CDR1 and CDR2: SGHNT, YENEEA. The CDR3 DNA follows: TGTGCCAGCAGCTTTGCCGGGACTAGTGACTACAATGAGCAGTTCTTC. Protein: CASSFAGTSDYNEQFF.

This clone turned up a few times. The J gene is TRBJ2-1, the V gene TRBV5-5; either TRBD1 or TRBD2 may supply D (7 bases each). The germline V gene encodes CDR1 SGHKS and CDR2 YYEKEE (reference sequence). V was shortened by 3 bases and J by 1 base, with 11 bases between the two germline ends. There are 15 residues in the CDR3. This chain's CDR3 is CASSSGGQSYNEQFF. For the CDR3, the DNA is TGTGCCAGCAGCTCGGGGGGACAGTCCTACAATGAGCAGTTCTTC. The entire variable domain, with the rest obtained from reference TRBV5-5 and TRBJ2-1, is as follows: DAGVTQSPTHLIKTRGQQVTLRCSPISGHKSVSWYQQVLGQGPQFIFQYYEKEERGRGNFPDRFSARQFPNYSSELNVNALLLGDSALYLCASSSGGQSYNEQFFGPGTRLTVL.

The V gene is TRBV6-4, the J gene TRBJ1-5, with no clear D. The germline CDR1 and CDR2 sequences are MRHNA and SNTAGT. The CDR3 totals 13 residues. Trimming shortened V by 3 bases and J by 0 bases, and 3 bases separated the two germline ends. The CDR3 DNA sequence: TGTGCCAGCAGTGAGAGTAGCAATCAGCCCCAGCATTTT. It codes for CASSESSNQPQHF.

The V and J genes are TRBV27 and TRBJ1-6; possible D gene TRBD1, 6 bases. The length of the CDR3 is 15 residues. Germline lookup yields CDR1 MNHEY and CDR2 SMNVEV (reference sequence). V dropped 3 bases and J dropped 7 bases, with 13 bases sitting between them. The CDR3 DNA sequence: TGTGCCAGCAGTTTCCTGACAGGAGGGAATTCACCCCTCCACTTT. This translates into CASSFLTGGNSPLHF.

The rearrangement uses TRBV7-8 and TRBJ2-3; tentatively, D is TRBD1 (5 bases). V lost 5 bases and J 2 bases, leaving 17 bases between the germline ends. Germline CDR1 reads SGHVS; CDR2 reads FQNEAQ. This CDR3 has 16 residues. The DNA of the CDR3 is TGTGCCAGCAGCCCTAGGGGTGGCCCGACCACAGATACGCAGTATTTT. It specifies CASSPRGGPTTDTQYF.

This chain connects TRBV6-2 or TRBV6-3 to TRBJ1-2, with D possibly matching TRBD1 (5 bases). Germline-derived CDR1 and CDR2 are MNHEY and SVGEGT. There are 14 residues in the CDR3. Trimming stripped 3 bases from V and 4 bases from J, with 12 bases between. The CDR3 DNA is TGTGCCAGCAGTTATAATAGGGGCAGCTATGGCTACACCTTC. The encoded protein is CASSYNRGSYGYTF.

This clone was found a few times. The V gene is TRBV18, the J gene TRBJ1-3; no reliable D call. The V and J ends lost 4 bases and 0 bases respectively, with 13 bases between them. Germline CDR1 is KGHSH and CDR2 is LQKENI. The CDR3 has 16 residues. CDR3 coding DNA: TGTGCCAGCTCACTTGGACCGCCATACTCTGGAAACACCATATATTTT. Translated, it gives CASSLGPPYSGNTIYF.

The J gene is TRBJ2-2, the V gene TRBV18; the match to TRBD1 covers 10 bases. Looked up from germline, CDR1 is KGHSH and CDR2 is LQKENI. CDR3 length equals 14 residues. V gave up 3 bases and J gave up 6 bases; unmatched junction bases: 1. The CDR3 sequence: CASSPDRGPGELFF. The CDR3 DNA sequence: TGTGCCAGCTCACCCGACAGGGGGCCCGGGGAGCTGTTTTTT.

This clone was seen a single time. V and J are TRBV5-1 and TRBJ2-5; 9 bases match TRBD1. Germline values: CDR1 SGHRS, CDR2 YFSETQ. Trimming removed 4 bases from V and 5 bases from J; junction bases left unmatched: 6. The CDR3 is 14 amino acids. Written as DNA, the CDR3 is TGCGCCAGCAGCCCTACAGGGGGCGCGGAGACCCAGTACTTC. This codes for CASSPTGGAETQYF.

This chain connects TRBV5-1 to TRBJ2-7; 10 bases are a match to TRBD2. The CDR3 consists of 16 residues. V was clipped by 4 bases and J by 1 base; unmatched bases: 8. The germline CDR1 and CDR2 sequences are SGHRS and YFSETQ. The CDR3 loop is CASSRGLARKSYEQYV. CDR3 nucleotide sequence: TGCGCCAGCAGCCGGGGACTAGCGCGTAAGTCCTACGAGCAGTACGTC.

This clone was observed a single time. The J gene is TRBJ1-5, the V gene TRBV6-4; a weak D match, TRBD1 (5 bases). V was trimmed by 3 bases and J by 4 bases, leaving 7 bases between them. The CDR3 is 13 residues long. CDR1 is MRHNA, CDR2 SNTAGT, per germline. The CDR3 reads CASSETANQPQHF. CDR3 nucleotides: TGTGCCAGCAGTGAGACAGCGAATCAGCCCCAGCATTTT.

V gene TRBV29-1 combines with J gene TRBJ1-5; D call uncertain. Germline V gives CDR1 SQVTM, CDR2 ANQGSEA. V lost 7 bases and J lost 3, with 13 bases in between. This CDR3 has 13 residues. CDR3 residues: CSATLGINQPQHF. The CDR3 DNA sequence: TGCAGCGCCACCCTAGGGATCAATCAGCCCCAGCATTTT.

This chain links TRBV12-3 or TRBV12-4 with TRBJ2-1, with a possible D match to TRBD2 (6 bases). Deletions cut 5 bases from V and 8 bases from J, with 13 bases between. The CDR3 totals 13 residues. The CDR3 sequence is CASSPGLAHEQFF. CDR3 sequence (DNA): TGTGCCAGCAGTCCGGGACTGGCGCATGAGCAGTTCTTC.

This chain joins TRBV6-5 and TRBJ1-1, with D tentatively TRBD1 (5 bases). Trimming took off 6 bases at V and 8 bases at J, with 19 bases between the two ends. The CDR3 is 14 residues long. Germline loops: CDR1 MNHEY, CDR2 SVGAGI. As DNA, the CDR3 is TGTGCCAGCAGCTCGGGGCCTCTTGCTCTAGAAGCTTTCTTT. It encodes CASSSGPLALEAFF.

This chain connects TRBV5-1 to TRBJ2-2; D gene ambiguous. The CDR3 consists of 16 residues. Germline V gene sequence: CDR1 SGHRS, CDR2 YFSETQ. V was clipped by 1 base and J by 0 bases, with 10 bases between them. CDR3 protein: CASSLLGSANTGELFF. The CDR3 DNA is TGCGCCAGCAGCTTGCTAGGATCAGCGAACACCGGGGAGCTGTTTTTT.

CDR3 region: CASSLAPTGAGANVLTF. CDR3 nucleotide sequence: TGCGCCAGCAGCTTGGCCCCCACAGGGGCTGGGGCCAACGTCCTGACTTTC. The J gene is TRBJ2-6, the V gene TRBV5-1; 7 positions match TRBD1. Germline-derived CDR1 and CDR2 are SGHRS and YFSETQ. Germline trimming cut 0 bases from V and 2 bases from J; bases unmatched to any gene: 5. The CDR3 runs 17 residues.